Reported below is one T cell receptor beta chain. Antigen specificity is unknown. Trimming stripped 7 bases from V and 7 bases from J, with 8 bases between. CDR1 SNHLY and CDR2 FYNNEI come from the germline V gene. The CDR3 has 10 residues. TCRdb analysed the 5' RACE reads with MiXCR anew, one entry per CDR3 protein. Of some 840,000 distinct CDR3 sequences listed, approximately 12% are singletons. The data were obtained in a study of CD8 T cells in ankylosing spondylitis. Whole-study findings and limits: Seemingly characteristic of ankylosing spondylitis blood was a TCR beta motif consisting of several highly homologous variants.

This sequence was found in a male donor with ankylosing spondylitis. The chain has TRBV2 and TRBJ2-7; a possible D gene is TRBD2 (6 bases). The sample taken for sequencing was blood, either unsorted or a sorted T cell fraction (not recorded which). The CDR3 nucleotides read TGTGCCAGCAATCGGGGGGAGCAGTACTTC. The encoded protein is CASNRGEQYF.